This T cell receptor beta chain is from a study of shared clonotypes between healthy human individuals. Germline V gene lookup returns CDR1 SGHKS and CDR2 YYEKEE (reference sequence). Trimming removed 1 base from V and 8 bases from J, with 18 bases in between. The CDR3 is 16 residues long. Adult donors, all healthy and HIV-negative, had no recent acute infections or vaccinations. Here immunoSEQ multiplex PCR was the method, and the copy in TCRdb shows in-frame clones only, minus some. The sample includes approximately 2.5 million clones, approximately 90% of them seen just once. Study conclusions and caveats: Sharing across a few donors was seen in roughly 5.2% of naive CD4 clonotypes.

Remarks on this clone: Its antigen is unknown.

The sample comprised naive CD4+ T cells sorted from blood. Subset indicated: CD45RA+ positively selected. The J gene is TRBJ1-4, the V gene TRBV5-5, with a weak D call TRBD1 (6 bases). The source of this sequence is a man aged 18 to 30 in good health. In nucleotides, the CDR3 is TGTGCCAGCAGCTTGACCTTGGGGGGCTCCTACGAAAAACTGTTTTTT. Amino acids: CASSLTLGGSYEKLFF.